Listed below are T cell receptor beta chains from one sample, sequenced in a study of shared clonotypes between healthy human individuals. TCRdb keeps only in-frame clones here, not all; method: immunoSEQ multiplex PCR. The sample has about a million clones, 76% seen once. The sample taken for sequencing was memory CD4+ T cells sorted from blood. These receptors originate from a man between 18 and 29 years old in good health. CDR3s include the opening cysteine and the closing phenylalanine or tryptophan. The order of the fields is V gene, CDR3 length, CDR3 protein.

TRBV7-3 | 18 | CASSLVMPQGRRFEKLFF
TRBV7-2 | 14 | CASSLEHVNQPQHF
TRBV4-2 | 16 | CASSQSGGRGYTEAFF
TRBV5-1 | 12 | CASSGGAGEQYF
TRBV28 | 16 | CASSLDRGRFFDGYTF
TRBV5-1 | 16 | CASRSAYRGINTEAFF
TRBV6-5 | 15 | CASSPGTSGGPEQFF
TRBV11-2 | 13 | CASSLSRGNEQYF
TRBV6-6 | 14 | CASRQSGRAGEQFF
TRBV11-3 | 14 | CASSQQGNSYEQYF
TRBV6-5 | 13 | CASSGPPYNEQFF
TRBV5-1 | 14 | CASSLARTGTEAFF
TRBV9 | 18 | CASSVGGDRGHFWREQYF
TRBV5-1 | 15 | CASSPSGTLKETQYF
TRBV4-3 | 15 | CASSQGGAYQETQYF
TRBV10-3 | 16 | CAISDNRGRGAGELFF
TRBV7-8 | 14 | CASSFDSSLGGYTF
TRBV11-2 | 12 | CASSAGINEQFF
TRBV2 | 15 | CASSGSSATYNEQFF
TRBV29-1 | 14 | CSVERPDRGGGYTF
TRBV15 | 14 | CATSRSMLNTEAFF
TRBV7-9 | 14 | CASSRGDPNEKLFF
TRBV4-3 | 15 | CASSQDPGEVNEQFF
TRBV6-1 | 15 | CASTGGGSFQETQYF
TRBV6-5 | 15 | CASSKGGANSYEQYF
TRBV5-4 | 16 | CASSLGGTFSSYEQYF
TRBV10-2 | 14 | CASTWTLNTGELFF
TRBV7-9 | 15 | CASSVAGQAVQPQHF
TRBV9 | 15 | CASSLTGRAEETQYF
TRBV29-1 | 16 | CSVEEAGGPMNTEAFF
TRBV7-3 | 16 | CASSLVRGTNTGELFF
TRBV5-1 | 14 | CASSLLQPNTEAFF
TRBV14 | 14 | CASSQVPRTYEQYF
TRBV5-1 | 15 | CASSLVPGYQETQYF
TRBV27 | 13 | CASSRQVNTEAFF
TRBV2 | 15 | CASRGAGGPRETQYF
TRBV18 | 13 | CASSLQGADTQYF
TRBV27 | 13 | CASSFGTGKKLFF
TRBV15 | 15 | CATSRAGTGTTEAFF
TRBV4-1 | 14 | CASSLGQGPDTQYF
TRBV11-2 | 16 | CASSLDPVYSGNTIYF
TRBV2 | 16 | CASSERRGVMGNEQFF
TRBV9 | 13 | CASSPYTQETQYF
TRBV18 | 18 | CASSPPGTGRRFSYEQYF
TRBV2 | 16 | CASRIRWTGDNQPQHF
TRBV29-1 | 13 | CSVEGRGLNEQYF
TRBV7-9 | 14 | CASSARTVTDTQYF
TRBV5-3 | 13 | CASCPEAGNTIYF
TRBV6-5 | 15 | CASSATTGLNQPQHF
TRBV7-2 | 15 | CASRTKPGLTYEQYF
TRBV7-2 | 14 | CASSLASSSYGYTF
TRBV19 | 14 | CASSPDRGTGGYTF